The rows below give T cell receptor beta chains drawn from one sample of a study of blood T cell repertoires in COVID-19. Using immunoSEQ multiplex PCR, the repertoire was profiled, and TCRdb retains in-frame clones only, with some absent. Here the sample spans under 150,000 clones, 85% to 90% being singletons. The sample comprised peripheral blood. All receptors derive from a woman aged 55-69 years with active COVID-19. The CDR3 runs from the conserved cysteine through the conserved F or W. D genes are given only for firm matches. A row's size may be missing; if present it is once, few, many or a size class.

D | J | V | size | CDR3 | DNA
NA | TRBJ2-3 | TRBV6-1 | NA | CASSEGPRQYF | TGTGCCAGCAGTGAGGGCCCTCGGCAGTATTTT
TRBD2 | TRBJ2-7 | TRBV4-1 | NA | CASSQGGRSNEQYF | TGCGCCAGCAGCCAAGGCGGGAGATCCAACGAGCAGTACTTC
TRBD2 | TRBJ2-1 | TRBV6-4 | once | CASSDSPLAGWINEQFF | TGTGCCAGCAGTGACTCGCCACTAGCGGGATGGATCAATGAGCAGTTCTTC
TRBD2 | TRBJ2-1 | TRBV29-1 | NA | CSVLAGLSYNEQFF | TGCAGCGTTTTAGCGGGTCTCTCCTACAATGAGCAGTTCTTC
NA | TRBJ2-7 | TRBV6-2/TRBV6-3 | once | CASSWGISGSYEQYF | TGTGCCAGCAGCTGGGGGATTAGCGGCTCCTACGAGCAGTACTTC
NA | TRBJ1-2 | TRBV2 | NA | CASSDGSNYGYTF | TGTGCCAGCAGTGATGGCTCCAACTATGGCTACACCTTC
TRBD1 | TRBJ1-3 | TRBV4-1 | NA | CASSHTGGLSGNTIYF | TGCGCCAGCAGCCACACAGGGGGGCTCTCTGGAAACACCATATATTTT
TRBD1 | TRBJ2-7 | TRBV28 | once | CASSTPGQGAREQYF | TGTGCCAGCAGTACCCCGGGACAGGGGGCGAGGGAGCAGTACTTC
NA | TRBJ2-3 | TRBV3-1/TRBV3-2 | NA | CASSPFRSGLLGDTQYF | TGTGCCAGCAGCCCCTTCCGATCGGGACTCCTCGGAGATACGCAGTATTTT
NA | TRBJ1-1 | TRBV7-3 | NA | CASSLSAGEHTEAFF | TGTGCCAGCAGCTTATCCGCAGGGGAACACACTGAAGCTTTCTTT
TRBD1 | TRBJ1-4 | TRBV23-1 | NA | CASSHPDRDTNEKLFF | TGCGCCAGCAGTCACCCCGACAGGGATACAAATGAAAAACTGTTTTTT
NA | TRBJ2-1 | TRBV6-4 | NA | CASSREGRNEQFF | TGTGCCAGCAGTCGGGAAGGAAGGAATGAGCAGTTCTTC
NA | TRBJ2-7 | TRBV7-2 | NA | CASSFPTGSTYEQYF | TGTGCCAGCAGCTTCCCCACAGGGAGTACCTACGAGCAGTACTTC
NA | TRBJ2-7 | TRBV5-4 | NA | CASSRDSHEQYF | TGTGCCAGCAGCCGCGACAGCCACGAGCAGTACTTC
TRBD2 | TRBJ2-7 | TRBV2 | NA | CASRPRTSGISYEQYF | TGTGCCAGCAGACCTCGGACTAGCGGCATCTCCTACGAGCAGTACTTC
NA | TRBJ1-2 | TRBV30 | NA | CAWSVSGGRGYTF | TGTGCCTGGAGTGTATCGGGGGGCAGGGGCTACACCTTC
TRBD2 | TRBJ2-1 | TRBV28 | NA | CASSLFPPFSGLAGGLEQFF | TGTGCCAGCAGTTTATTTCCCCCCTTTTCGGGACTAGCGGGAGGGTTGGAGCAGTTCTTC
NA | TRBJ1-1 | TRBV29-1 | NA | CSYVAGTIRNTEAFF | TGCAGCTATGTGGCAGGCACAATCAGGAACACTGAAGCTTTCTTT
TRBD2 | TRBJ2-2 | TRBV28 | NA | CASSLIAGGPEGGELFF | TGTGCCAGCAGTTTAATAGCGGGAGGCCCGGAGGGCGGGGAGCTGTTTTTT
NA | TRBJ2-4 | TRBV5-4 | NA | CASSLGAGHENIQYF | TGTGCCAGCAGCCTTGGGGCAGGGCACGAAAACATTCAGTACTTC
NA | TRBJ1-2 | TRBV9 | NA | CASSPGGGFGYTF | TGTGCCAGCAGCCCCGGGGGGGGGTTTGGCTACACCTTC
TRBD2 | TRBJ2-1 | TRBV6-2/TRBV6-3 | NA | CASSHVRGVVLDEQFF | TGTGCCAGCAGTCACGTCCGGGGGGTAGTCCTCGATGAGCAGTTCTTC
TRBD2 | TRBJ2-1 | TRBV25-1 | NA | CASGLAGGNNEQFF | TGTGCCAGCGGCCTAGCGGGAGGCAACAATGAGCAGTTCTTC
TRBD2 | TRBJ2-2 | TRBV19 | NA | CASSMSGTRIPGELFF | TGTGCCAGTAGTATGTCCGGGACTAGAATCCCCGGGGAGCTGTTTTTT
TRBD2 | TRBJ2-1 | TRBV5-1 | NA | CASSLALTSGVDNEQFF | TGCGCCAGCAGCTTGGCCCTGACTAGCGGAGTAGACAATGAGCAGTTCTTC
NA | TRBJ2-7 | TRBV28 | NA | CASALGGEQYF | TGTGCCAGCGCACTAGGTGGAGAGCAGTACTTC
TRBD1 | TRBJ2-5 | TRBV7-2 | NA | CASSWDRGQETQYF | TGTGCCAGCAGCTGGGACAGGGGGCAAGAGACCCAGTACTTC
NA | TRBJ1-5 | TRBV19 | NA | CASRREGGGQPQHF | TGTGCCAGTAGGCGGGAGGGGGGCGGACAGCCCCAGCATTTT
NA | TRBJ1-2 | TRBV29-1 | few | CSVGLELLGGYTF | TGCAGCGTCGGCTTGGAGCTCCTAGGAGGCTACACCTTC
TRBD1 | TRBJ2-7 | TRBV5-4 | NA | CASSSGQASYEQYF | TGTGCCAGCAGCTCGGGACAGGCGTCCTACGAGCAGTACTTC
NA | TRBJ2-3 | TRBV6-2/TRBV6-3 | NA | CASSPNFARGTDTQYF | TGTGCCAGCAGTCCCAACTTCGCGAGGGGCACAGATACGCAGTATTTT
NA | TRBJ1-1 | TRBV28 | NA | CASSLFSLLEVGTKLAFF | TGTGCCAGCAGTTTATTCTCTCTCCTTGAGGTAGGGACTAAGCTGGCTTTCTTT
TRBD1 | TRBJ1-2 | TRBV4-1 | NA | CASSQGETGDYGYTF | TGCGCCAGCAGCCAAGGGGAGACAGGGGACTATGGCTACACCTTC
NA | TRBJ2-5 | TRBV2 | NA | CASRRGQAETQYF | TGTGCCAGCAGGCGGGGGCAGGCAGAGACCCAGTACTTC
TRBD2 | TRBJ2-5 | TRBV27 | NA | CASSLSGGTQETQYF | TGTGCCAGCAGTTTATCGGGGGGGACTCAAGAGACCCAGTACTTC
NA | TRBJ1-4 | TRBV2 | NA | CASSLSPITATNEKLFF | TGTGCCAGCAGCTTAAGTCCCATAACGGCAACTAATGAAAAACTGTTTTTT
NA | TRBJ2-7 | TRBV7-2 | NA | CASSLGGDGMYEQYF | TGTGCCAGCAGCTTAGGAGGTGACGGGATGTACGAGCAGTACTTC
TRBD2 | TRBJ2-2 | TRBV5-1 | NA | CASSREGTGELFF | TGCGCGAGCAGTCGGGAGGGCACCGGGGAGCTGTTTTTT
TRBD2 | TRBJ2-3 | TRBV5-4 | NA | CASSLKLAESTDTQYF | TGTGCCAGCAGCTTGAAACTAGCGGAGAGCACAGATACGCAGTATTTT
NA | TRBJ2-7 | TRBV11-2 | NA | CASSTDTFGYEQYF | TGTGCCAGCAGCACTGACACCTTTGGGTACGAGCAGTACTTC
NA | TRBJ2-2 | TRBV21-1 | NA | CASSKALLPGSQSTGELFF | TGTGCCAGCAGCAAAGCCCTGCTTCCCGGGTCTCAGAGCACCGGGGAGCTGTTTTTT
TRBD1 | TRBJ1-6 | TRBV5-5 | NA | CASPPPDRTNSPLHF | TGTGCCAGCCCCCCACCGGACAGGACTAATTCACCCCTCCACTTT
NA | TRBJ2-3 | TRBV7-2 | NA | CASSLGPGDTQYF | TGTGCCAGCAGCTTAGGTCCAGGGGATACGCAGTATTTT
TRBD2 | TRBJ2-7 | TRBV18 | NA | CASSRGGDLSYEQYF | TGTGCCAGCTCCCGGGGGGGGGACCTCTCCTACGAGCAGTACTTC
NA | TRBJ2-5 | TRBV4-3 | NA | CASSQSSGMETQYF | TGCGCCAGCAGCCAATCCTCGGGGATGGAGACCCAGTACTTC
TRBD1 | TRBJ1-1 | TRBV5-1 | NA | CASSRGQGNTEAFF | TGCGCCAGCAGCAGGGGACAGGGAAACACTGAAGCTTTCTTT